These 21 T cell receptor beta chains originate from one sample sequenced in a study of CD8 T cells in Susac syndrome. Random hexamers were used to reverse transcribe 0.5 to 1 ug of RNA. TCRdb reprocessed the immunoSEQ multiplex PCR reads via MiXCR and lists one record per CDR3 protein. The profile shows about 23,000 distinct CDR3 sequences, 90% to 95% of them singletons. Sequencing was performed on CD8+ T cells from PBMCs. The origin of the receptors is a human donor with Susac syndrome.

V is TRBV12-3 or TRBV12-4 and J is TRBJ1-4; no firm D call. The length of the CDR3 is 11 residues. V lost 7 bases, J lost 8 bases, and 8 bases lay in between. The CDR3 loop reads CASTEGEKLFF. The CDR3 DNA reads TGTGCCAGCACCGAAGGGGAAAAACTGTTTTTT.

V is TRBV19 and J is TRBJ2-3, with D unresolved. This CDR3 has 17 residues. V lost 0 bases to trimming and J lost 0 bases, with 13 bases between them. Looked up from germline, CDR1 is LNHDA and CDR2 is SQIVND (reference sequence). CDR3 loop: CASSIDLETTSTDTQYF. The CDR3 DNA reads as TGTGCCAGTAGTATAGATCTCGAGACGACAAGCACAGATACGCAGTATTTT.

This sequence joins TRBV24-1 and TRBJ2-1, with D possibly matching TRBD2 (5 bases). Trimming took 5 bases from V and 7 from J, leaving 5 bases between them. The CDR3 has 11 amino acids. CDR1 is KGHDR, CDR2 SFDVKD, per germline. The CDR3 region is CATSGGNEQFF. For the CDR3, the DNA is TGTGCCACCAGTGGCGGGAATGAGCAGTTCTTC.

This chain joins TRBV19 and TRBJ2-7, with D unresolved. Germline V gene data show CDR1 as LNHDA and CDR2 as SQIVND (reference sequence). Between the trimmed V and J ends, which lost 1 base and 7 bases, there was a span of 5 bases. The CDR3 length is 11 residues. The CDR3 nucleotides read TGTGCCAGTAGTATAGGGACGGAGCAGTACTTC. This translates into CASSIGTEQYF.

This rearrangement joins TRBV4-3 to TRBJ2-2; TRBD1 matches 7 bases. Germline assignment: CDR1 LGHNA and CDR2 YSLEER. CDR3 length equals 18 residues. The V segment lost 0 bases and the J segment 1 base; nucleotides outside the gene matches: 8. The chain's CDR3 is CASSQETDGDRNTGELFF. CDR3 nucleotides: TGCGCCAGCAGCCAAGAAACTGACGGGGACAGGAACACCGGGGAGCTGTTTTTT.

J is TRBJ1-2 and V is TRBV18; D gene ambiguous. Germline-derived CDR1 and CDR2 are KGHSH and LQKENI. V dropped 4 bases and J dropped 4 bases, with 10 bases sitting between them. The CDR3 consists of 13 residues. CDR3 DNA: TGTGCCAGCTCACTGGACGGCCTCTATGGCTACACCTTC. Amino acids: CASSLDGLYGYTF.

The chain carries TRBV29-1 and TRBJ2-1, with 11 bases matching TRBD1. Germline V CDR1 and CDR2: SQVTM, ANQGSEA. With V trimmed by 4 bases and J by 6 bases, 11 bases remained unmatched. This CDR3 contains 16 residues. The CDR3 loop is CSVGLPGQGEFNEQFF. The CDR3 bases are TGCAGCGTTGGGTTACCGGGACAGGGGGAGTTCAATGAGCAGTTCTTC.

This chain uses TRBV7-9 with TRBJ1-5; a weak D match, TRBD1 (5 bases). CDR1 SEHNR and CDR2 FQNEAQ come from the germline V gene (reference sequence). The CDR3 consists of 15 residues. V was clipped by 4 bases and J by 5 bases, with 15 bases between them. This CDR3 is CASSSSGGGDQPQHF. CDR3 nucleotide sequence: TGTGCCAGCAGCTCATCCGGCGGGGGGGATCAGCCCCAGCATTTT.

In regard to this clonotype: Compared with germline, one end of the junction differs, possibly owing to a read error. This chain links TRBV9 with TRBJ2-3, with D possibly being TRBD1 or TRBD2 (5 bases each). This CDR3 spans 15 amino acids. From germline, CDR1 is SGDLS and CDR2 YYNGEE. DNA of the CDR3: TGTGCCAGCAGCGTAGGAGGGGCGCGCACAAATACGCAGTATTTT. It translates to CASSVGGARTNTQYF.

The chain uses TRBV6-5 and TRBJ2-1; tentative D call: TRBD2 (5 bases). The germline CDR1 and CDR2 sequences are MNHEY and SVGAGI. V lost 8 bases and J lost 0, with 14 bases in between. CDR3 length: 15 amino acids. The CDR3 spells CASLLVTGSYNEQFF. The CDR3 DNA reads TGTGCCAGCCTACTAGTTACCGGCTCCTACAATGAGCAGTTCTTC.

The chain links TRBV2 to TRBJ2-1; D is unclear. Per germline, CDR1 SNHLY and CDR2 FYNNEI. This CDR3 is 17 amino acids long. Trimming took 5 bases from V and 3 from J, leaving 20 bases between them. The CDR3 region is CASSRLSDPGYYNEQFF. For the CDR3, the DNA is TGTGCCAGCAGTCGTTTATCCGACCCCGGGTACTACAATGAGCAGTTCTTC.

This clonotype appeared once. The chain combines TRBV7-8 with TRBJ2-7; 7 nucleotides agree with TRBD1. Germline values: CDR1 SGHVS, CDR2 FQNEAQ. V lost 5 bases to trimming and J lost 5 bases; unmatched junction nucleotides: 3. The CDR3 is 12 residues long. CDR3 in DNA: TGTGCCAGCAGCCGGACAGGTAACGAGCAGTACTTC. Residues: CASSRTGNEQYF.

The chain recombines TRBV12-3 or TRBV12-4 with TRBJ1-3; TRBD1 matches 7 bases. This CDR3 comprises 15 residues. Trimming took 6 bases from V and 2 from J; bases not matched to a gene: 7. CDR3 nucleotides: TGTGCCAGCAGAACCGGGACAGTTACTGGAAACACCATATATTTT. It is translated as CASRTGTVTGNTIYF.

This chain connects TRBV2 to TRBJ2-7; the D is unclear. Trimming took 7 bases from V and 0 from J, leaving 10 bases between them. CDR3 size: 13 residues. CDR1 SNHLY and CDR2 FYNNEI come from the germline V gene. The CDR3 loop reads CASTEENSYEQYF. The CDR3 DNA is TGTGCCAGCACCGAAGAAAACTCCTACGAGCAGTACTTC.

V and J are TRBV7-2 and TRBJ2-7; D is perhaps TRBD2 (7 bases). This CDR3 is 12 amino acids long. Trimming cost V 8 bases and J 4 bases, with 12 bases left between them. The germline V gene has CDR1 SGHTA and CDR2 FQGNSA. The CDR3 sequence: CASGEGGYEQYF. The CDR3, as DNA: TGTGCCAGCGGGGAGGGGGGTTACGAGCAGTACTTC. Variable domain in full (rest from reference TRBV7-2 and TRBJ2-7): GAGVSQSPSNKVTEKGKDVELRCDPISGHTALYWYRQSLGQGLEFLIYFQGNSAPDKSGLPSDRFSAERTGGSVSTLTIQRTQQEDSAVYLCASGEGGYEQYFGPGTRLTVT.

This chain uses TRBV7-2 with TRBJ2-7, with a tentative D call TRBD1 (6 bases). Trimming removed 4 bases from V and 3 bases from J, with 16 bases in between. CDR1 and CDR2 (germline): SGHTA, FQGNSA. CDR3 size: 15 residues. The CDR3 spells CASSYTGTMGYEQYF. CDR3 DNA sequence: TGTGCCAGCAGCTATACCGGGACAATGGGCTACGAGCAGTACTTC.

The J gene is TRBJ2-5, the V gene TRBV7-8; TRBD2 might be the D (7 bases). V lost 0 bases to trimming and J lost 0 bases, with 14 bases between them. Germline-derived CDR1 and CDR2 are SGHVS and FQNEAQ. The CDR3 has 17 amino acids. DNA of the CDR3: TGTGCCAGCAGCTTAGCGTTGGCGGGGGCGAACCAAGAGACCCAGTACTTC. Amino acid sequence: CASSLALAGANQETQYF.

Remarks on this clonotype: At one end the junction does not follow the germline gene, possibly because of a read error. The chain is built from TRBV7-9 and TRBJ1-1; no clear D. Looked up from germline, CDR1 is SEHNR and CDR2 is FQNEAQ (reference sequence). CDR3 length: 11 amino acids. The CDR3 sequence: CASTLNGEAFF. CDR3 coding DNA: TGTGCCAGCACCTTAAACGGGGAAGCTTTCTTT.

This sequence joins TRBV2 and TRBJ2-5, with a possible D match to TRBD1 (6 bases). This CDR3 has 15 residues. Trimming cost V 1 base and J 0 bases, with 9 bases left between them. CDR1 and CDR2 (germline): SNHLY, FYNNEI. CDR3 sequence (DNA): TGTGCCAGCAGTGAAGGGACAGCGTACCAAGAGACCCAGTACTTC. Amino acids: CASSEGTAYQETQYF.

The chain links TRBV2 to TRBJ2-1, with D perhaps TRBD2 (6 bases). Trimming took off 6 bases at V and 5 bases at J, with 14 bases between the two ends. This CDR3 region has 14 residues. Germline CDR1 is SNHLY and CDR2 is FYNNEI. The CDR3 reads CASRSDYLDNEQFF. In nucleotides, the CDR3 is TGTGCCAGCAGATCGGACTACCTAGACAATGAGCAGTTCTTC.

The CDR3 region is CASRRALAGARTDTQYF. DNA for the CDR3: TGTGCCAGCAGGCGAGCCTTAGCGGGGGCCCGCACAGATACGCAGTATTTT. V is TRBV6-2 or TRBV6-3 and J is TRBJ2-3; 9 nucleotides agree with TRBD2. Trimming removed 6 bases from V and 1 base from J; junction bases left unmatched: 11. Germline V gene lookup returns CDR1 MNHEY and CDR2 SVGEGT. The CDR3 extends over 17 amino acids.